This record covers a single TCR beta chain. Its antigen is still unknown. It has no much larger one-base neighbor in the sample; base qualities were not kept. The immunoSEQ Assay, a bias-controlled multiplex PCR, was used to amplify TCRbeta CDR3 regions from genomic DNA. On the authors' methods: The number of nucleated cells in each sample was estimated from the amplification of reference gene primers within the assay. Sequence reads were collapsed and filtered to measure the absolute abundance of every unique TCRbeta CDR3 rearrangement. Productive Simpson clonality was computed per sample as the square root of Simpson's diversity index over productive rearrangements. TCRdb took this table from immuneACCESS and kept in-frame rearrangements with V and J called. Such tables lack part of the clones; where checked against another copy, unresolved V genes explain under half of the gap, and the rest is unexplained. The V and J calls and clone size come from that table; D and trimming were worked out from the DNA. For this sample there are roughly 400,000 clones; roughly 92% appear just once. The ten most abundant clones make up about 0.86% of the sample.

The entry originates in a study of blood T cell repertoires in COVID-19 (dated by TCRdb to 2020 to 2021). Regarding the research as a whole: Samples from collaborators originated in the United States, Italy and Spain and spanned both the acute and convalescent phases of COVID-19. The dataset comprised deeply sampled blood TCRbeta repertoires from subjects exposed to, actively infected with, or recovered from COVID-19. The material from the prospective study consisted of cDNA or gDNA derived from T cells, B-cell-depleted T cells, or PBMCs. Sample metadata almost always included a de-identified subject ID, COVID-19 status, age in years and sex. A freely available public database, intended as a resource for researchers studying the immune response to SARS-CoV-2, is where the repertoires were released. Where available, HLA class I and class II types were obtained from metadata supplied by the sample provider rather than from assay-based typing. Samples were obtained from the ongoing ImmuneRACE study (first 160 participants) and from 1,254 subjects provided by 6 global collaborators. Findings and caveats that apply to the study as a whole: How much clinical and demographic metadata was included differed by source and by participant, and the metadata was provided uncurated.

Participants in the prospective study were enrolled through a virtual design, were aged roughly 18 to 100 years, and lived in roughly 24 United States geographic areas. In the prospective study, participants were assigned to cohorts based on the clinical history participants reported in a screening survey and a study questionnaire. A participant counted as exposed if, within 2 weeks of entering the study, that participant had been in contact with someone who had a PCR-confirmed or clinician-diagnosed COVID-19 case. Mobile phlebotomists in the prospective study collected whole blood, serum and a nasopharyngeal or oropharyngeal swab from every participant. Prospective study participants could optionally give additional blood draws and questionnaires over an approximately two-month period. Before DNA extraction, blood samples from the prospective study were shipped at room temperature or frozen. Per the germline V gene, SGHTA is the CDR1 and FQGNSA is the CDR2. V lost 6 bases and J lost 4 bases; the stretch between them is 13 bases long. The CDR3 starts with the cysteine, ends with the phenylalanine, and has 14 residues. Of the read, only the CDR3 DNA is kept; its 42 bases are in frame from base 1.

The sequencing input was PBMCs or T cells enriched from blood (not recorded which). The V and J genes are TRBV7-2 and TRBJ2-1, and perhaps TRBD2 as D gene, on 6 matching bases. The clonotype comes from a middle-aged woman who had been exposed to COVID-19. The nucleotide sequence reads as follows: TGTGCCAGCAGGCGGGACTCGCGTTACAATGAGCAGTTCTTC. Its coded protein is CASRRDSRYNEQFF.